These 6 T cell receptor beta chains were sequenced from one sample in a study of beta chain features in type 1 diabetes. Study-level results: All four CD4+ subsets of Type 1 diabetes patients contained TCRB CDR3s that were moderately but significantly shorter.

These TCRs are of unknown antigen specificity. As every portion of the isolated RNA was reverse transcribed, the sequencing read expressed TCRB transcripts. Repertoires were generated with immunoSEQ multiplex PCR, while TCRdb's copy carries only in-frame clones and drops some. The sample has 95,000 to 150,000 clones, approximately 15% seen once. Sequenced input: central memory CD4+ T cells from blood. The receptors come from a man in his late teens or twenties with type 1 diabetes.

This clone came up a few times. Other DNA variants within this sample encode the same CDR3. The chain recombines TRBV6-5 with TRBJ1-1, with a possible D match to TRBD1 (5 bases). Germline lookup yields CDR1 MNHEY and CDR2 SVGAGI. The CDR3 spans 14 residues. Trimming stripped 2 bases from V and 1 base from J, with 8 bases between. As DNA, the CDR3 is TGTGCCAGCAGTTACGGGGGGGAGAACACTGAAGCTTTCTTT. This encodes CASSYGGENTEAFF.

The gene calls are TRBV30 and TRBJ1-1; 7 positions match TRBD1. Trimming removed 3 bases from V and 7 bases from J; junction bases left unmatched: 8. This CDR3 spans 13 amino acids. Per germline, CDR1 GTSNPN and CDR2 SVGIG (reference sequence). In nucleotides, the CDR3 is TGTGCCTGGAGCAACCTGGACAGGCTTGAAGCTTTCTTT. Translating it yields CAWSNLDRLEAFF.

As to this clone: Just one base apart from a much larger clone, this may be a read error. This chain joins TRBV2 and TRBJ2-5; D is ambiguous. Per the germline V gene, CDR1 is SNHLY and CDR2 is FYNNEI. This CDR3 is 11 amino acids long. Trimming removed 7 bases from V and 5 bases from J, with 8 bases in between. The CDR3, as DNA: TGTGCCAGCAACCTCGGGGAGACCCAGTACTTC. This translates into CASNLGETQYF.

This clone was detected only a few times. This chain uses TRBV9 with TRBJ2-1, with unresolved D. CDR3 size: 16 residues. Looked up from germline, CDR1 is SGDLS and CDR2 is YYNGEE. The ends were cut back, 0 bases at V and 0 bases at J, with 10 bases in the middle. The CDR3 nucleotides are TGTGCCAGCAGCGTAGCGGCCATGAGCTCCTACAATGAGCAGTTCTTC. This gives the protein CASSVAAMSSYNEQFF. The full variable domain, with the rest looked up from reference TRBV9 and TRBJ2-1, is DSGVTQTPKHLITATGQRVTLRCSPRSGDLSVYWYQQSLDQGLQFLIQYYNGEERAKGNILERFSAQQFPDLHSELNLSSLELGDSALYFCASSVAAMSSYNEQFFGPGTRLTVL.

This clone has only a few counts. This chain links TRBV7-2 with TRBJ1-5; D is uncertain. Germline-derived CDR1 and CDR2 are SGHTA and FQGNSA. The ends were cut back, 3 bases at V and 0 bases at J, with 3 bases in the middle. This CDR3 comprises 13 residues. In DNA form, the CDR3 reads TGTGCCAGCAGCTTCAATAGCAATCAGCCCCAGCATTTT. Translation: CASSFNSNQPQHF. The full variable domain, its missing parts supplied by reference TRBV7-2 and TRBJ1-5, is GAGVSQSPSNKVTEKGKDVELRCDPISGHTALYWYRQSLGQGLEFLIYFQGNSAPDKSGLPSDRFSAERTGGSVSTLTIQRTQQEDSAVYLCASSFNSNQPQHFGDGTRLSIL.

J is TRBJ2-7 and V is TRBV19, with 9 nucleotides matching TRBD2. CDR3 length: 14 residues. CDR1 is LNHDA and CDR2 is SQIVND in the germline V gene (reference sequence). V trimming: 4 bases; J trimming: 3 bases; junction bases outside the gene matches: 4. The CDR3 reads CASSSGRANYEQYF. The CDR3 DNA is TGTGCCAGTAGTAGCGGGAGGGCTAACTACGAGCAGTACTTC.